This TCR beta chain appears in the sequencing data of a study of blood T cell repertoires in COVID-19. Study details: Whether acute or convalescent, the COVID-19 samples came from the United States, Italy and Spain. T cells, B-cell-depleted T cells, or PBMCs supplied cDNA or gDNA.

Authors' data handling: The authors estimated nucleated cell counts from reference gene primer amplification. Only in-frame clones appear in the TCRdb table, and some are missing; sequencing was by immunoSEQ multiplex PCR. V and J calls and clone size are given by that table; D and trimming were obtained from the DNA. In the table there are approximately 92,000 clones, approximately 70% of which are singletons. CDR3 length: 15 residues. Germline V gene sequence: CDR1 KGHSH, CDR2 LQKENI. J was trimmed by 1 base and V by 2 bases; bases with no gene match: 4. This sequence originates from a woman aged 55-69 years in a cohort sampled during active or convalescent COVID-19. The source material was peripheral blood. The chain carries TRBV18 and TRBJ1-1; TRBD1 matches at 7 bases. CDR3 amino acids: CASSPRTGANTEAFF. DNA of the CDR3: TGTGCCAGCTCACCAAGAACAGGGGCGAACACTGAAGCTTTCTTT.